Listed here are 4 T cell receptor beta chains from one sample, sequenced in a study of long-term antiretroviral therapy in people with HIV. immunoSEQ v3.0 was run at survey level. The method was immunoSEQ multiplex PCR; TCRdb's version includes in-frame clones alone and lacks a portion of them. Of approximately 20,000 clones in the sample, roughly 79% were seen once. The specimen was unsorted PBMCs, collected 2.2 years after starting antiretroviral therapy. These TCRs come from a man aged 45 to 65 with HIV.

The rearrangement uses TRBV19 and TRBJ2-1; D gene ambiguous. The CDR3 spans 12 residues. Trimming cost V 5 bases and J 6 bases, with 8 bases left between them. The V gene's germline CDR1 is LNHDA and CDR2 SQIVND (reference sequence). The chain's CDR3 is CASSRGLNEQFF. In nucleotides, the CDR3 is TGTGCCAGTAGTCGAGGCCTCAATGAGCAGTTCTTC.

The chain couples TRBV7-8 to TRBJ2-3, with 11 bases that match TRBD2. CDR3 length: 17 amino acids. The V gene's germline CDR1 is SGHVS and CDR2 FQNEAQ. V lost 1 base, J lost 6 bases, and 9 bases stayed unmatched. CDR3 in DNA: TGTGCCAGCAGCTTAGGTTGGGGACTAGCGGCCGGGGATACGCAGTATTTT. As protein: CASSLGWGLAAGDTQYF.

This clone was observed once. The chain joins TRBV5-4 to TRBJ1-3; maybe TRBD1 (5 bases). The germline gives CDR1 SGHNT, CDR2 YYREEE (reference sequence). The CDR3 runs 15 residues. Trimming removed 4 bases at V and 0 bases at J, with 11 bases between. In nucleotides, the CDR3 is TGTGCCAGCAGCCGGGACGGGTCCTCTGGAAACACCATATATTTT. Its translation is CASSRDGSSGNTIYF.

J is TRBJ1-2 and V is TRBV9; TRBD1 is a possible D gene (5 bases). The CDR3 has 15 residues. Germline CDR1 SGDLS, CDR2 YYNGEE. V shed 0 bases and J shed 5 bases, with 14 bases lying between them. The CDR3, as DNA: TGTGCCAGCAGCGTAGAACAGCTAGGGGAATATGGCTACACCTTC. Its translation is CASSVEQLGEYGYTF.